The 11 T cell receptor beta chains in this list originate from one sample, sequenced in a study of cytomegalovirus exposure and HLA in healthy donors. The primer mix had 60 Vbeta and 13 Jbeta primers. Measured with immunoSEQ multiplex PCR; TCRdb has only the in-frame clones, and not every one. The data show around 140,000 clones, around 78% seen once. Material: PBMCs. Receptors were obtained from a woman aged 18-30 years in good health and CMV-seropositive.

The chain couples TRBV5-1 to TRBJ2-6; TRBD2 matches at 7 bases. V lost 4 bases and J lost 1; bases outside the gene matches: 8. The germline V gene encodes CDR1 SGHRS and CDR2 YFSETQ. This CDR3 is built from 17 residues. The DNA for the CDR3 is TGCGCCAGCAGCAGGGCTAGCGGTCCATCTGGGGCCAACGTCCTGACTTTC. The encoded protein is CASSRASGPSGANVLTF.

The chain carries TRBV6-6 and TRBJ2-1; 10 bases match TRBD2. Germline values: CDR1 MNHNY, CDR2 SVGAGI (reference sequence). Losses at the gene ends were 4 bases for V and 7 bases for J; bases not matched to a gene: 10. There are 16 residues in the CDR3. CDR3 in amino acids: CASSLRAGGLKNEQFF. Written as DNA, the CDR3 is TGTGCCAGCAGTTTAAGAGCGGGGGGGCTTAAAAATGAGCAGTTCTTC.

The rearrangement uses TRBV30 and TRBJ1-2; tentatively, D is TRBD1 (6 bases). Germline-derived CDR1 and CDR2 are GTSNPN and SVGIG (reference sequence). CDR3 length: 12 residues. Trimming took off 2 bases at V and 6 bases at J, with 10 bases between the two ends. For the CDR3, the DNA is TGTGCCTGGAGTCCTCGACAGGATGGCTACACCTTC. Translating it yields CAWSPRQDGYTF.

The chain carries TRBV30 and TRBJ1-2, with 8 bases matching TRBD1. This CDR3 contains 16 residues. Germline trimming cut 0 bases from V and 7 bases from J; bases unmatched to any gene: 13. Looked up from germline, CDR1 is GTSNPN and CDR2 is SVGIG (reference sequence). This CDR3 reads CAWSVRVQGVASGYTF. DNA for the CDR3: TGTGCCTGGAGTGTGCGGGTACAGGGGGTTGCGAGTGGCTACACCTTC.

This clone is a singleton in its sample. V is TRBV5-6 and J is TRBJ2-5, with 8 bases fitting TRBD1. The assigned J gene may be wrong: the sequence end matches TRBJ2-7 better. Germline values: CDR1 SGHDT, CDR2 YYEEEE. CDR3 size: 13 residues. CDR3 sequence reads: CASSMDRAYEQYF. The CDR3, as DNA: TGTGCCAGCAGCATGGACAGGGCCTACGAGCAGTACTTC.

This clone occurred a few times. The chain combines TRBV4-1 with TRBJ2-3; 7 bases are a match to TRBD1. CDR3 length: 16 amino acids. Germline loops: CDR1 MGHRA, CDR2 YSYEKL. J lost 1 base, V lost 2 bases, and 6 bases had no gene match. This CDR3 is CASSQLGTGGTDTQYF. In nucleotides, the CDR3 is TGCGCCAGCAGCCAACTCGGAACAGGGGGCACAGATACGCAGTATTTT.

The V and J genes are TRBV7-9 and TRBJ1-3, with TRBD1 matching over 8 bases. V lost 5 bases and J lost 2; bases outside the gene matches: 2. Germline V CDR1 and CDR2: SEHNR, FQNEAQ (reference sequence). The CDR3 runs to 14 residues. The CDR3 is CASSQTGAGNTIYF. DNA for the CDR3: TGTGCCAGCAGCCAGACAGGGGCTGGAAACACCATATATTTT.

This clone was counted a few times. The rearrangement uses TRBV5-1 and TRBJ1-2; 7 bases are a match to TRBD1. V was clipped by 0 bases and J by 3 bases; unmatched bases: 5. The germline V gene has CDR1 SGHRS and CDR2 YFSETQ. This CDR3 region has 15 residues. CDR3 region: CASSLARQGDYGYTF. The CDR3 DNA reads TGCGCCAGCAGCTTGGCCCGACAGGGAGACTATGGCTACACCTTC.

The chain couples TRBV18 to TRBJ1-1, with 8 bases fitting TRBD1. J gave up 6 bases and V 1 base, and 1 base lay outside the gene matches. Germline V gives CDR1 KGHSH, CDR2 LQKENI. The CDR3 length is 13 residues. The CDR3 spells CASSPLQGAEAFF. CDR3 DNA: TGTGCCAGCTCACCACTACAGGGGGCTGAAGCTTTCTTT.

The rearrangement joins TRBV11-2 to TRBJ2-7; 8 nucleotides agree with TRBD2. Looked up from germline, CDR1 is SGHAT and CDR2 is FQNNGV. Trimming cost V 1 base and J 4 bases; bases outside gene matches: 12. CDR3 length: 17 residues. In nucleotides, the CDR3 is TGTGCCAGCAGCTTAGTAGCGGGACACGATACGGGATACGAGCAGTACTTC. This sequence encodes CASSLVAGHDTGYEQYF.

The CDR3 protein is CASSLAGEAGQETQYF. CDR3 nucleotide sequence: TGCGCCAGCAGCTTGGCCGGGGAAGCGGGCCAAGAGACCCAGTACTTC. V is TRBV5-1 and J is TRBJ2-5, with a possible D match to TRBD2 (6 bases). This CDR3 region has 16 residues. Germline V CDR1 and CDR2: SGHRS, YFSETQ. The V gene lost 0 bases and the J gene lost 1 base, with 13 bases spanning the gap.